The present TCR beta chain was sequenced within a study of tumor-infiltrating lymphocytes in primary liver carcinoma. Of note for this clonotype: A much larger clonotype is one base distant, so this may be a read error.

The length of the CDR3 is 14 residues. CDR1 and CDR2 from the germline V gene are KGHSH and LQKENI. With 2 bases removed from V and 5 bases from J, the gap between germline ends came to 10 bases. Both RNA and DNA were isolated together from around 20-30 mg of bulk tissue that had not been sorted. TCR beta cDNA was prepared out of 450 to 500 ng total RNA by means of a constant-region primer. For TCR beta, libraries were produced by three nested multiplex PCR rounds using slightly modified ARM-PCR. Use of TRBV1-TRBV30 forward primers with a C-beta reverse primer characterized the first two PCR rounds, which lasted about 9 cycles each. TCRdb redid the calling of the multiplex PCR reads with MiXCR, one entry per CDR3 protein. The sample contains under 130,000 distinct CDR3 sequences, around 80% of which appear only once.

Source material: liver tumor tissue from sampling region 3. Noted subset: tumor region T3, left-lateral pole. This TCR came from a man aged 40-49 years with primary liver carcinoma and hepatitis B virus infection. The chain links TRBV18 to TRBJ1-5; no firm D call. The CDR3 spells CASSPTWRDQPQHF. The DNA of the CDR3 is TGTGCCAGCTCACCAACGTGGAGGGATCAGCCCCAGCATTTT.